This is a list of T cell receptor beta chains from one sample in a study of Graves' ophthalmopathy and Graves' hyperthyroidism. TCRdb fed the multiplex PCR reads into MiXCR, producing one record per CDR3 protein. The repertoire consists of around 1.1 million distinct CDR3 sequences, with 36% occurring once and the leading ten covering around 10%. The sample comprised peripheral blood or thyroid tissue (not recorded which). These receptors were collected from an adult man with Graves' hyperthyroidism. Each CDR3 is given with its conserved first and last residue. Each record gives: J gene, clone size, V gene, D gene, CDR3 DNA, CDR3 protein. D genes are given only for firm matches. A row's size may be missing; if present it is once, few, many or a size class.

TRBJ1-1 | many | TRBV11-2 | . | TGTGCCAGCAGCTCAAGGGGTACAGGCGATATGACTTTCTTT | CASSSRGTGDMTFF
TRBJ2-7 | many | TRBV29-1 | . | TGCAGCGTTGGGACTGCCTCCTACGAGCAGTACTTC | CSVGTASYEQYF
TRBJ2-7 | . | TRBV6-5 | . | TGTGCCAGCAGTTCCCTAGGACAAGTGCTTACCTACGAGCAGTACTTC | CASSSLGQVLTYEQYF
TRBJ2-7 | few | TRBV27 | TRBD1 | TGTGCCAGCAGTTGCAGGGGGTGTAACGAGCAGTACTTC | CASSCRGCNEQYF
TRBJ1-5 | . | TRBV2 | . | TGTGCCAGCAAGCTAGGGGATAGCAATCAGCCCCAGCATTTT | CASKLGDSNQPQHF
TRBJ2-7 | . | TRBV25-1 | TRBD2 | TGTGCCAGCCAGGGTAGCGGGAGCTCCTACGAGCAGTACTTC | CASQGSGSSYEQYF
TRBJ1-2 | . | TRBV6-5 | . | TGTGCCAGCAGTGAAGTCGGGACATCTCCCCACTATGGCTACACCTTC | CASSEVGTSPHYGYTF
TRBJ2-7 | . | TRBV28 | TRBD2 | TGTGCCAGCACGGGGGGTCCGTCCTACGAGCAGTACTTC | CASTGGPSYEQYF
TRBJ2-7 | many | TRBV25-1 | . | TGTGCCAGCGCGACACTAGGCTCCTACGAGCAGTACTTC | CASATLGSYEQYF
TRBJ2-7 | many | TRBV7-6 | . | TGTGCCAGCAGCCCAGCTGGGCGCTACGAGCAGTACTTC | CASSPAGRYEQYF
TRBJ1-5 | . | TRBV6-5 | . | TGTTCCAGCACCGTAGACGGTAGCAATCAGCCCCAGCATTTT | CSSTVDGSNQPQHF
TRBJ1-2 | . | TRBV15 | TRBD1 | TGTGCCACCAGCAGTTACCGTATGGGACAGGGCGTTGGCTACACCTTC | CATSSYRMGQGVGYTF
TRBJ2-7 | many | TRBV13 | TRBD1 | TGTGCCAGCAGCTTAGATCGACAGGGGGGGACGGGAGAGCAGTACTTC | CASSLDRQGGTGEQYF
TRBJ2-7 | few | TRBV7-2 | . | TGTGCCAGCAGCTTAAGGGCCGTTAGATCCTACGAGCAGTACTTC | CASSLRAVRSYEQYF
TRBJ1-4 | . | TRBV9 | TRBD1 | TGTGCCAGCAGCGTAGCTCCGACAGGGGTGAGGGAAAAACTGTTTTTT | CASSVAPTGVREKLFF
TRBJ2-7 | few | TRBV7-2 | . | TGTGCCAGCCGACGGGGAGGTTCCGACGAGCAGTACTTC | CASRRGGSDEQYF
TRBJ1-2 | many | TRBV5-8 | . | TGTGCCAGCAGCTTTTCAGGGACCTATGGCTACACCTTC | CASSFSGTYGYTF
TRBJ1-5 | . | TRBV2 | . | TGTGCCAGCAGTGTGGGGGGTTTCAATCAGCCCCAGCATTTT | CASSVGGFNQPQHF
TRBJ2-7 | . | TRBV7-8 | TRBD1 | TGTGCCAGCAGCGTCGACGGACAGGGCTACGAGCAGTACTTC | CASSVDGQGYEQYF
TRBJ1-2 | . | TRBV7-9 | . | TGTGCCAGCAGCTTACAACAGGGACCAGTATATGGCTACACCTTC | CASSLQQGPVYGYTF
TRBJ1-2 | . | TRBV11-1 | TRBD1 | TGTGCCAGCAGCTTTCGGACAGGGGGGAACTATGGCTACACCTTC | CASSFRTGGNYGYTF
TRBJ2-2 | many | TRBV7-8 | TRBD2 | TGTGCCAGCAGCTTCCCCACTAGGAGGGAGGGCGGCGGGGAGCTGTTTTTT | CASSFPTRREGGGELFF
TRBJ2-7 | many | TRBV7-8 | . | TGTGCCAGCAGCTTACCGACGGGGGAGTACGCGCAGTACTTC | CASSLPTGEYAQYF
TRBJ2-7 | few | TRBV5-4 | . | TGTGCCAGCAGGCCGCTCCCCGTTATCCTCTCCTACGAGCAGTACTTC | CASRPLPVILSYEQYF
TRBJ1-1 | . | TRBV28 | . | TGTGCCAGCCGGTCTACGGGACAAAACACTGAAGCTTTCTTT | CASRSTGQNTEAFF
TRBJ1-2 | few | TRBV4-2 | TRBD1 | TGTGCCAGCAGCCAAGTGGGGGGACAGAGCTATGGCTACACCTTC | CASSQVGGQSYGYTF
TRBJ1-4 | . | TRBV5-1 | . | TGCGCCAGCAGCCAAGGACAGCTGGGCACTAATGAAAAACTGTTTTTT | CASSQGQLGTNEKLFF
TRBJ1-5 | . | TRBV5-1 | . | TGTGCCAGCAGCCAAGAATTCCATAGCAATCAGCCCCAGCATTTT | CASSQEFHSNQPQHF
TRBJ1-6 | many | TRBV19 | . | TGTGCCAGCTTACAGGGTGCTAATTCACCCCTCCACTTT | CASLQGANSPLHF
TRBJ2-5 | once | TRBV5-4 | TRBD1 | TGTGCCAGCATTAGAGGGGGACAGGGGGTAGAGACCCAGTACTTC | CASIRGGQGVETQYF
TRBJ2-2 | few | TRBV7-9 | . | TGTGCCAGCAGTTACCGGCCCCCCGCCGGGGAGCTGTTTTTT | CASSYRPPAGELFF
TRBJ2-5 | many | TRBV6-5 | TRBD2 | TGTGCCAGCAGTTGGACTAGCGGGAGGACCCAGTACTTC | CASSWTSGRTQYF
TRBJ2-7 | many | TRBV14 | . | TGTGCCAGCAGCCAGCTTCGGGGGCGGATCAACGAGCAGTACTTC | CASSQLRGRINEQYF
TRBJ1-1 | . | TRBV10-2 | . | TGCGCCAGCAGTGAGGACACCAGGAACACTGAAGCTTTCTTT | CASSEDTRNTEAFF
TRBJ2-7 | . | TRBV7-9 | . | TGTGCCAGCAGCTTAACGGGCGAGACCTGCGAGCAGTACTTC | CASSLTGETCEQYF
TRBJ2-5 | . | TRBV29-1 | TRBD2 | TGCAGCGGCGCTAGGCGGGGGGGAGGAAGCGGGGAGACCCAGTACTTC | CSGARRGGGSGETQYF
TRBJ1-1 | . | TRBV7-9 | . | TGTGCCAGCATCTTAGGGGGGGTGAACACTGAAGCTTTCTTT | CASILGGVNTEAFF
TRBJ2-5 | few | TRBV7-9 | . | TGTGCCAGCAGCTTTAGTAGTGGAGGGCTCAAAGAGACCCAGTACTTC | CASSFSSGGLKETQYF
TRBJ2-7 | few | TRBV6-6 | . | TGTGCCAGCACCCCGACAGAAACCTCTAACGAGCAGTACTTC | CASTPTETSNEQYF
TRBJ1-4 | few | TRBV6-5 | . | TGTGCCAGCAGTTACGGTCGGCTAAGGAGTGAAAAACTGTTTTTT | CASSYGRLRSEKLFF
TRBJ1-5 | . | TRBV3-1 | . | TGTGCCAGCAGCCAAGGGGGACTAGTCATGGGTCAGCCCCAGCATTTT | CASSQGGLVMGQPQHF
TRBJ2-7 | once | TRBV6-6 | . | TGTGCCAGCAGTTACCTTCCTAGAATTAGCGTCTCCGAGCAGTACTTC | CASSYLPRISVSEQYF
TRBJ1-1 | few | TRBV5-6 | TRBD1 | TGTGCCAGCAGCTTGGCAGGGGGCTTCTTTCGAGCTTTCTTT | CASSLAGGFFRAFF
TRBJ2-7 | few | TRBV7-2 | TRBD2 | TGTGCCAGCAGCCCAACTAGCGGGAGGAACTACTACGAGCAGTACTTC | CASSPTSGRNYYEQYF
TRBJ1-5 | many | TRBV6-6 | TRBD1 | TGTGCCAGCAGTTCACCCGGGACAGGGTTAGGAAATCAGCCCCAGCATTTT | CASSSPGTGLGNQPQHF
TRBJ1-2 | . | TRBV20-1 | . | TGCAGTGCTAGAGACGGTGAAGCTTTCTATGGCTACACCTTC | CSARDGEAFYGYTF
TRBJ2-2 | many | TRBV29-1 | . | TGCAGCGTTGAAGATCGTGGGTCCACCGGGGAGCTGTTTTTT | CSVEDRGSTGELFF
TRBJ1-1 | . | TRBV19 | TRBD1 | TGTGCCAGTAGTCAACAACAGGGGCGGAGGTCTGAAGCTTTCTTT | CASSQQQGRRSEAFF
TRBJ1-1 | few | TRBV7-9 | . | TGTGCCAGCAGCTTAGAAGGAGGTGGTGAAGCTTTCTTT | CASSLEGGGEAFF
TRBJ2-1 | . | TRBV6-6 | . | TGTGCCAGCAGTCCAACCTCCGGGACGGTCCACAATGAGCAGTTCTTC | CASSPTSGTVHNEQFF
TRBJ2-5 | . | TRBV24-1 | TRBD1 | TGTGCCACCAGTGATATAGGACAGGGGCAAGAGACCCAGTACTTC | CATSDIGQGQETQYF
TRBJ2-7 | . | TRBV9 | TRBD2 | TGTGCCAGCAGCGACCCCGCGGGAGGCTCCTACGAGCAGTACTTC | CASSDPAGGSYEQYF
TRBJ2-5 | . | TRBV15 | TRBD2 | TGTGCCACCAGCTCCCAAGCGGGAGAGGAGACCCAGTACTTC | CATSSQAGEETQYF
TRBJ2-7 | few | TRBV6-5 | . | TGTGCCAGCAGTTACTCTAAGGGGCCCGACTCCTACGAGCAGTACTTC | CASSYSKGPDSYEQYF
TRBJ2-5 | many | TRBV19 | . | TGTGCCAGTAGAGTAACGGCTAGCTCAAGGGAGACCCAGTACTTC | CASRVTASSRETQYF
TRBJ2-7 | . | TRBV29-1 | TRBD2 | TGCAGCGCTGTACAGGGCGGACTAGCGGGAAACTACGAGCAGTACTTC | CSAVQGGLAGNYEQYF
TRBJ1-4 | . | TRBV15 | . | TGTGCCACCAGCAGAAGTACAGGGTACGGAGAAAAACTGTTTTTT | CATSRSTGYGEKLFF
TRBJ2-5 | . | TRBV15 | TRBD1 | TGTGCCACCAGCAGCCCCCGGGACAGGGGGCCCTGGGCCCAAGAGACCCAGTACTTC | CATSSPRDRGPWAQETQYF
TRBJ2-2 | few | TRBV5-4 | . | TGTGCCAGCAGCCCTCAGTCCCCCGGGGCGAACACCGGGGAGCTGTTTTTT | CASSPQSPGANTGELFF
TRBJ2-7 | many | TRBV7-9 | . | TGTGCCAGCAGCAGTGAGGTGAGGGAGCAGTACTTC | CASSSEVREQYF